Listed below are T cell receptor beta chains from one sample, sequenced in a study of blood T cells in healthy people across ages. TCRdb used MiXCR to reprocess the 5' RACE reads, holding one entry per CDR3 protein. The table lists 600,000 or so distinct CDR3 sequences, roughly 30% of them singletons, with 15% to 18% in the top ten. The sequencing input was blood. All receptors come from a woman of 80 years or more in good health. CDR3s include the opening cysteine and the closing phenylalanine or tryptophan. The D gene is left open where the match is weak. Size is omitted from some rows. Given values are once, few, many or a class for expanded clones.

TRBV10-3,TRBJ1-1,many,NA,CAISEVFGGTEAFF,TGTGCCATCAGTGAGGTTTTTGGAGGGACTGAAGCTTTCTTT
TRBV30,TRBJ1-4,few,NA,CAWGPQGTNEKLFF,TGTGCCTGGGGTCCCCAGGGCACTAATGAAAAACTGTTTTTT
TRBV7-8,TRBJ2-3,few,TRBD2,CASSLMTSGGVTDTQYF,TGTGCCAGCAGCTTAATGACTAGCGGGGGGGTCACAGATACGCAGTATTTT
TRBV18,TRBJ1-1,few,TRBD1,CASSPRGQGDTEAFF,TGTGCCAGCTCACCACGCGGACAGGGAGACACTGAAGCTTTCTTT
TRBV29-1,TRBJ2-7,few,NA,CSVDGTPGDEQYF,TGCAGCGTTGATGGTACTCCAGGGGACGAGCAGTACTTC
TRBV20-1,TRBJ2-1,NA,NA,CSARDLDGTGVGYNEQFF,TGCAGTGCTAGAGATCTGGACGGGACGGGAGTGGGTTACAATGAGCAGTTCTTC
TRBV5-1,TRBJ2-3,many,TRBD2,CASSRDSGGPGDTQYF,TGCGCCAGCAGCCGCGATAGCGGGGGGCCGGGAGATACGCAGTATTTT
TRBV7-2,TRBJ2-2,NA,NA,CASRLWGGGETGELFF,TGTGCCAGCAGATTGTGGGGGGGCGGAGAAACCGGGGAGCTGTTTTTT
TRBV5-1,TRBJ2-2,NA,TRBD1,CASRLGQGESRPGELFF,TGCGCCAGCAGACTCGGACAGGGGGAGTCTAGGCCCGGGGAGCTGTTTTTT
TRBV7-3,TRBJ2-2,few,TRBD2,CASSGLGLAAGELFF,TGTGCCAGCAGCGGCCTAGGACTAGCAGCCGGGGAGCTGTTTTTT
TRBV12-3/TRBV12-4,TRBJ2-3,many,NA,CASSLYGADTQYF,TGTGCCAGCAGTTTATATGGGGCAGATACGCAGTATTTT
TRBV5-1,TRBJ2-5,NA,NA,CASSWNTGSRGETQYF,TGCGCCAGCAGCTGGAACACAGGGAGTCGGGGAGAGACCCAGTACTTC
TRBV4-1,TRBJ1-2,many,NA,CASSGDWFGYTF,TGCGCCAGCAGCGGGGATTGGTTTGGCTACACCTTC
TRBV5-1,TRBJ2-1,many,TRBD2,CASSSLAGGLGEQFF,TGCGCCAGCAGCTCACTAGCGGGGGGGCTCGGTGAGCAGTTCTTC
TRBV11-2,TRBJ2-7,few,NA,CASSWATGYVSYEQYF,TGTGCCAGCAGCTGGGCAACCGGGTACGTTTCCTACGAGCAGTACTTC
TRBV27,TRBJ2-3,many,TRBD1,CASSLQGAQGTDTQYF,TGTGCCAGCAGTTTACAGGGGGCGCAAGGCACAGATACGCAGTATTTT
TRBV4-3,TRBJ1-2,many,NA,CASSQAPRSLAYGYTF,TGCGCCAGCAGCCAAGCCCCGAGAAGTCTCGCCTATGGCTACACCTTC
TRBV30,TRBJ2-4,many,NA,CAWKGTNIQYF,TGTGCCTGGAAGGGGACCAACATTCAGTACTTC
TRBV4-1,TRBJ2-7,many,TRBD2,CASSQDRTSVQEQYF,TGCGCCAGCAGCCAAGATCGGACTAGCGTGCAGGAGCAGTACTTC
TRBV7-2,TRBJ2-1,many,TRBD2,CASSLALAGGSNEQFF,TGTGCCAGCAGCTTGGCCCTAGCGGGGGGGTCGAATGAGCAGTTCTTC
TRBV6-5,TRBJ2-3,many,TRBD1,CASSRATGKITDTQYF,TGTGCCAGCAGTCGTGCGACAGGGAAGATCACAGATACGCAGTATTTT
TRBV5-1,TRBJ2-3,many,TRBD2,CASSPGTSGTDTQYF,TGCGCCAGCAGCCCCGGGACTAGCGGCACAGATACGCAGTATTTT
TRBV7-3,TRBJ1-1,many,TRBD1,CASSTDRDTEAFF,TGTGCCAGCAGCACCGACAGGGACACTGAAGCTTTCTTT
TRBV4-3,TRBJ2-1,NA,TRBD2,CASSQEWTSGYNEQFF,TGCGCCAGCAGCCAAGAATGGACTAGCGGCTACAATGAGCAGTTCTTC
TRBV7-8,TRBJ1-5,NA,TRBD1,CATTPGQGRFGNQPQHF,TGTGCCACCACACCGGGACAGGGAAGGTTCGGCAATCAGCCCCAGCATTTT
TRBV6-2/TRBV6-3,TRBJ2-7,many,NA,CASRSNRELSYEQYF,TGTGCCAGCAGATCCAACAGGGAACTCTCCTACGAGCAGTACTTC
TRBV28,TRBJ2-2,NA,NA,CASSPSITGELFF,TGTGCCAGCAGTCCCTCGATCACCGGGGAGCTGTTTTTT
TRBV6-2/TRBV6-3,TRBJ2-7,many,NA,CASSRSRSYEQYF,TGTGCCAGCAGCCGCTCTAGGAGCTACGAGCAGTACTTC
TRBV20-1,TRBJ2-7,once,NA,CSARKDTYEQYF,TGCAGTGCCAGAAAAGACACCTACGAGCAGTACTTC
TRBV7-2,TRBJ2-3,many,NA,CASSPRGGRTQYF,TGTGCCAGCAGCCCACGTGGCGGACGGACGCAGTATTTT
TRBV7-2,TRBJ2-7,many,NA,CASSLGSRPSVEQYF,TGTGCCAGCAGCTTAGGGTCGAGGCCTTCCGTCGAGCAGTACTTC
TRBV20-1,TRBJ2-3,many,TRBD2,CSVQASGGPTDTQYF,TGCAGTGTTCAGGCGTCGGGGGGACCGACAGATACGCAGTATTTT
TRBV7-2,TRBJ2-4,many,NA,CASSSYRNIQYF,TGTGCCAGCAGCTCCTATAGAAACATTCAGTACTTC
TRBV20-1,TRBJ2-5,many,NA,CSAPGNHGGETQYF,TGCAGTGCTCCAGGGAACCACGGAGGGGAGACCCAGTACTTC
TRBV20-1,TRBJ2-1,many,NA,CSARGGPGAEQFF,TGCAGTGCTAGAGGCGGGCCGGGCGCCGAGCAGTTCTTC
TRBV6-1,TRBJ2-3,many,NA,CASAQGSTDTQYF,TGTGCCAGCGCCCAGGGGAGCACAGATACGCAGTATTTT
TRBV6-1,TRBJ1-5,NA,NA,CASREGTGAIISNQPQHF,TGTGCCAGCAGAGAAGGTACGGGGGCGATTATCAGCAATCAGCCCCAGCATTTT